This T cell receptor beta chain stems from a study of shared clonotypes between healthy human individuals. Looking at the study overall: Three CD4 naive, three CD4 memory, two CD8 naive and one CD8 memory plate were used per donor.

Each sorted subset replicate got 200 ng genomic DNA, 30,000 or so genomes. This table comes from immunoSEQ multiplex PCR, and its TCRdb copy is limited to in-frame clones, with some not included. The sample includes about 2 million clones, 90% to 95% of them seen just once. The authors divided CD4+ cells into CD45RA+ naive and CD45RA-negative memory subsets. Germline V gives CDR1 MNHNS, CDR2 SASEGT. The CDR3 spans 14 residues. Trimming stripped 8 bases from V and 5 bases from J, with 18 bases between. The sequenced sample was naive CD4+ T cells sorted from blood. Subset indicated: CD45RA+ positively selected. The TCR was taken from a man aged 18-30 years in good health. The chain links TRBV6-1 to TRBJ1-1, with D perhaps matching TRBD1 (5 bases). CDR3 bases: TGTGCCAGCGCCCTGGGGCAGCTGCCTACTGAAGCTTTCTTT. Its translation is CASALGQLPTEAFF.